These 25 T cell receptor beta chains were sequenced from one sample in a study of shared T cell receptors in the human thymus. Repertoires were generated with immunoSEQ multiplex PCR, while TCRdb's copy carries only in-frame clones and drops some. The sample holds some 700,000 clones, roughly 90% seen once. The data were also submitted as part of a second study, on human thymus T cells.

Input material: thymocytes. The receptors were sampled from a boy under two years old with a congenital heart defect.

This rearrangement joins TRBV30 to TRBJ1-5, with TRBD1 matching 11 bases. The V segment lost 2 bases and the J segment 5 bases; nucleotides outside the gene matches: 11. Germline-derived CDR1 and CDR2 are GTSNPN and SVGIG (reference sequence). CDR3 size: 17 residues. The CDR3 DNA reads TGTGCCTGGAGTCTACCACCGGGACAGGGGGTCCATCAGCCCCAGCATTTT. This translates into CAWSLPPGQGVHQPQHF.

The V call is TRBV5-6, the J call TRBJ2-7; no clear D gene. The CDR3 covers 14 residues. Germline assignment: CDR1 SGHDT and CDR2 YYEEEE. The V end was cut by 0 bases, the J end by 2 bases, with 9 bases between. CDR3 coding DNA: TGTGCCAGCAGCTTGGGTCAAACTACCTACGAGCAGTACTTC. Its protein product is CASSLGQTTYEQYF.

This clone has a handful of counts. The CDR3 nucleotides are TGTGCCAGCAGTTTTGTGGTGGGACAGGGGTTCTACGAGCAGTACTTC. Its protein product is CASSFVVGQGFYEQYF. The V call is TRBV7-2, the J call TRBJ2-7, with 10 bases lining up with TRBD1. The germline V gene encodes CDR1 SGHTA and CDR2 FQGNSA. Trimming took 6 bases from V and 3 from J; bases not matched to a gene: 11. CDR3 length equals 16 residues.

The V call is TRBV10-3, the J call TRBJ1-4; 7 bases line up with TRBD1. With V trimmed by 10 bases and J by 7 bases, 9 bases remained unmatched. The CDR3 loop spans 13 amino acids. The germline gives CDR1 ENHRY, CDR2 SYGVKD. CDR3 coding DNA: TGTGCCACCGGGACAGAAGGAACTGAAAAACTGTTTTTT. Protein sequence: CATGTEGTEKLFF.

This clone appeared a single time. CDR3 sequence reads: CATSRDFKRGLTYEQYF. CDR3 sequence (DNA): TGTGCCACCAGCAGAGATTTCAAGCGGGGGTTGACCTACGAGCAGTACTTC. This chain connects TRBV15 to TRBJ2-7, with 8 positions matching TRBD2. Germline assignment: CDR1 LNHNV and CDR2 YYDKDF (reference sequence). The CDR3 extends over 17 amino acids. V shed 0 bases, J shed 2 bases, and the junction held 9 bases outside the gene matches.

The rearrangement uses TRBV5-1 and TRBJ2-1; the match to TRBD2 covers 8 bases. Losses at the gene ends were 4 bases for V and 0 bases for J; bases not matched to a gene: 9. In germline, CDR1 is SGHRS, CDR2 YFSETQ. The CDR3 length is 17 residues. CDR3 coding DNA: TGCGCCAGCAGCCCGGGGGGGGGAGGGAGCTCCTACAATGAGCAGTTCTTC. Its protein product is CASSPGGGGSSYNEQFF.

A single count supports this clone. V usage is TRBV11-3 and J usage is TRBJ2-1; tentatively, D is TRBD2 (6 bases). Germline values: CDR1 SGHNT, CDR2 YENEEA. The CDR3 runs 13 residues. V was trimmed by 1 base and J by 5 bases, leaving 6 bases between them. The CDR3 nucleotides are TGTGCCAGCAGCTTAGGCGGGGACAATGAGCAGTTCTTC. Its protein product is CASSLGGDNEQFF.

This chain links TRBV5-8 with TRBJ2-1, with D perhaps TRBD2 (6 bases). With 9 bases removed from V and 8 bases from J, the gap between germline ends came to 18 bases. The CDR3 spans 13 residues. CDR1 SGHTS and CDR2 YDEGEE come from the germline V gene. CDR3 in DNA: TGTGCCAAAGGAGGGTTCCTTAAGGATGAGCAGTTCTTC. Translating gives CAKGGFLKDEQFF.

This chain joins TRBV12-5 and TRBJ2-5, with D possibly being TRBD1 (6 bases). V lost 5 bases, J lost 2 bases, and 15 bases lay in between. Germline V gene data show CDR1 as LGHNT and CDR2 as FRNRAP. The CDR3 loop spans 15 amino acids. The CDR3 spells CASGVAGTHQETQYF. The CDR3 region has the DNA TGTGCTAGTGGTGTCGCCGGGACACATCAAGAGACCCAGTACTTC.

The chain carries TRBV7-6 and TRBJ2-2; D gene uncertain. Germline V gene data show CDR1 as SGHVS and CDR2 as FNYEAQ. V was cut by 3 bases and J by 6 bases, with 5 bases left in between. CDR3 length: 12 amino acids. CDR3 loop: CASSFNSGELFF. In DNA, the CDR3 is TGTGCCAGCAGCTTCAACTCCGGGGAGCTGTTTTTT.

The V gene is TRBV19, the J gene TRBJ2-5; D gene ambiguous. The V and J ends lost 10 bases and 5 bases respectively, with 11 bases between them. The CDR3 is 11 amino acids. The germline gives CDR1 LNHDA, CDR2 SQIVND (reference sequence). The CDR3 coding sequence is TGTGCCATCCGACTCGCGGAGACCCAGTACTTC. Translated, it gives CAIRLAETQYF.

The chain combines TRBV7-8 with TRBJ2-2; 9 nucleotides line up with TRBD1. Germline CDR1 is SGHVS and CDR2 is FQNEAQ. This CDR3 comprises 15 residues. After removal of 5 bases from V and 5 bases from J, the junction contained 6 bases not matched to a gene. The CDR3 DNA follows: TGTGCCAGCAGCCACGGGGACAGGGAGACCGGGGAGCTGTTTTTT. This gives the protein CASSHGDRETGELFF.

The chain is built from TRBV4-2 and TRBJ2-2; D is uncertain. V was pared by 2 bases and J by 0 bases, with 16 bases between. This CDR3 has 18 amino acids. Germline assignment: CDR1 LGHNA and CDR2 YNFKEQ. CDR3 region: CASSQMAGRQPNTGELFF. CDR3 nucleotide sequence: TGTGCCAGCAGCCAAATGGCAGGCAGGCAACCGAACACCGGGGAGCTGTTTTTT.

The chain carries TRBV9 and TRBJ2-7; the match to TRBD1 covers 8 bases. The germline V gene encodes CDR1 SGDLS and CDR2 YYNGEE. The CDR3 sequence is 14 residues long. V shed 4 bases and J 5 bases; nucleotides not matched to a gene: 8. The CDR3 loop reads CASSSDRGMNEQYF. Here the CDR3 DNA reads TGTGCCAGCAGCAGCGACAGGGGAATGAACGAGCAGTACTTC. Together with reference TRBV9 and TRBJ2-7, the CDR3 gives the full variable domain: DSGVTQTPKHLITATGQRVTLRCSPRSGDLSVYWYQQSLDQGLQFLIQYYNGEERAKGNILERFSAQQFPDLHSELNLSSLELGDSALYFCASSSDRGMNEQYFGPGTRLTVT.

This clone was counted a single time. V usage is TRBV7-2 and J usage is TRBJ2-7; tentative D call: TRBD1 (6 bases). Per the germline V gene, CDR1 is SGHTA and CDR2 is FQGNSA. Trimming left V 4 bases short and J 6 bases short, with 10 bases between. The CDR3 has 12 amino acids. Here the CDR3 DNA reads TGTGCCAGCAGCTCCGCAGGGGTCGAGCAGTACTTC. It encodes CASSSAGVEQYF.

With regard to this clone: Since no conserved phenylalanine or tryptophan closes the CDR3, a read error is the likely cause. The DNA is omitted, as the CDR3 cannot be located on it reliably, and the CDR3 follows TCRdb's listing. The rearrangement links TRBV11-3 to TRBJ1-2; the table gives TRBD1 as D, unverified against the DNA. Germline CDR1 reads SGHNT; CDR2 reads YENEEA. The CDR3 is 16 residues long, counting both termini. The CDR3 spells CASSLNQPPRNRLGSG.

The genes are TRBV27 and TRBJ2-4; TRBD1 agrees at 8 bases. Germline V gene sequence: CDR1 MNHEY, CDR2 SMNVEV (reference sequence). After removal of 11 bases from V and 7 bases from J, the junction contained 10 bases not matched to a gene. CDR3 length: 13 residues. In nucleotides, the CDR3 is TGTGCCTCCCGGACAGGGCTGGGCAACATTCAGTACTTC. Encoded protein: CASRTGLGNIQYF.

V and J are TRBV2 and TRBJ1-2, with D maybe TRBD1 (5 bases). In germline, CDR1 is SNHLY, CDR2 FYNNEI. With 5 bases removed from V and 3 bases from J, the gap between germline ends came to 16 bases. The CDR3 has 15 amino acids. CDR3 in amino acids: CASSRQKRRDYGYTF. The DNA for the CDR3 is TGTGCCAGCAGTCGACAGAAAAGGAGGGACTATGGCTACACCTTC.

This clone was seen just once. CDR3 nucleotides: TGCAGTCCGTCCCGTCCCTATGGCTACACCTTC. Amino acid sequence: CSPSRPYGYTF. The chain has TRBV20-1 and TRBJ1-2; D unclear. CDR3 length equals 11 residues. Per the germline V gene, CDR1 is DFQATT and CDR2 is SNEGSKA (reference sequence). With 8 bases removed from V and 4 bases from J, the gap between germline ends came to 11 bases.

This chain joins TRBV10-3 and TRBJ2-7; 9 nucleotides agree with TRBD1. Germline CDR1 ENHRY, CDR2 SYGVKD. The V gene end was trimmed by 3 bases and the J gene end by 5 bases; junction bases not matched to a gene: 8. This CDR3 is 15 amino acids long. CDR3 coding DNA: TGTGCCATCAGTGACCTCCTGGACAGGGGAGACGAGCAGTACTTC. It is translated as CAISDLLDRGDEQYF.

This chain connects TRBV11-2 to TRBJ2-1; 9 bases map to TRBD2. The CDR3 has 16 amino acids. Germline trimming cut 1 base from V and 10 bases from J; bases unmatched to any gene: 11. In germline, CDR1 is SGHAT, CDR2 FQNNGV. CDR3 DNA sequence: TGTGCCAGCAGCTTAGGACCCCTAGCGGGAAGAAAGGAGCAGTTCTTC. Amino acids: CASSLGPLAGRKEQFF.

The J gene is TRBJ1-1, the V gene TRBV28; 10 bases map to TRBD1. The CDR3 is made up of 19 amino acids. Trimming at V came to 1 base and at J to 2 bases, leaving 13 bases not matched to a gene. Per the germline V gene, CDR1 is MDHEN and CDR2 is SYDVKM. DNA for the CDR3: TGTGCCAGCAGTTTATCCCCCGCCCCGGGACAGGGGTTCAACACTGAAGCTTTCTTT. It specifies CASSLSPAPGQGFNTEAFF.

The DNA for the CDR3 is TGCGCCAGCAGCCAAGAGCAGGGCGGCGGGAGGAGCACAGATACGCAGTATTTT. Its translation is CASSQEQGGGRSTDTQYF. The chain joins TRBV4-3 to TRBJ2-3; 8 bases line up with TRBD2. The CDR3 extends over 18 amino acids. Germline CDR1 reads LGHNA; CDR2 reads YSLEER. The trim removed 0 bases at V and 0 bases at J, leaving 8 bases unmatched.

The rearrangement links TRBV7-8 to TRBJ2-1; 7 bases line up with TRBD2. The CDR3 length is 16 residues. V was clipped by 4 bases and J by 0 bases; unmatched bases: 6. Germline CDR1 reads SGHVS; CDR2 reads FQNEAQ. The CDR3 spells CASSSQLAYSYNEQFF. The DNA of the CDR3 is TGTGCCAGCAGCTCCCAACTAGCGTACTCCTACAATGAGCAGTTCTTC.

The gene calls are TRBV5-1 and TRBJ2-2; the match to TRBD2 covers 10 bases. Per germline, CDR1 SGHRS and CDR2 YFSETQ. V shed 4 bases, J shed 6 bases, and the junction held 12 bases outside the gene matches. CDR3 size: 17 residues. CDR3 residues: CASSRGLAGEGPGELFF. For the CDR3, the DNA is TGCGCCAGCAGCAGGGGGCTAGCGGGAGAGGGCCCCGGGGAGCTGTTTTTT.